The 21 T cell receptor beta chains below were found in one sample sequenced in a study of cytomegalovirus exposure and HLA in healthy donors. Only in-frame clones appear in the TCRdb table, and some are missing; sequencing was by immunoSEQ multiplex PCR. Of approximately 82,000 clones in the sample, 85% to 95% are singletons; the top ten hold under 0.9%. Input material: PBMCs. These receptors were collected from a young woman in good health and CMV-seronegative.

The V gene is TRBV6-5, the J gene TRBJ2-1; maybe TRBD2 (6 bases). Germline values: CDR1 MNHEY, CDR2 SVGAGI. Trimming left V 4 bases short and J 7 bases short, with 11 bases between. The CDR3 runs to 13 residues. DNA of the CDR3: TGTGCCAGCAGTTCCTCCCGGGGGAATGAGCAGTTCTTC. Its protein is CASSSSRGNEQFF.

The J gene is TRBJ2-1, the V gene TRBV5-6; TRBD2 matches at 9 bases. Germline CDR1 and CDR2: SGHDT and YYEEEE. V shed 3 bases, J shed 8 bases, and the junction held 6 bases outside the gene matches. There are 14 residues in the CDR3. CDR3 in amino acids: CASSSVTSGDEQFF. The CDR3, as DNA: TGTGCCAGCAGCTCAGTGACTAGCGGCGATGAGCAGTTCTTC.

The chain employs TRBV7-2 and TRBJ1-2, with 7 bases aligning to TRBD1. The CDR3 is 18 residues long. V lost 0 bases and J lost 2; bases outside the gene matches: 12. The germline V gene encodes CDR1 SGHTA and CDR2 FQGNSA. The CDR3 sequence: CASSLAALSQGGNYGYTF. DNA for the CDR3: TGTGCCAGCAGCTTAGCCGCCCTTTCCCAGGGGGGCAACTATGGCTACACCTTC.

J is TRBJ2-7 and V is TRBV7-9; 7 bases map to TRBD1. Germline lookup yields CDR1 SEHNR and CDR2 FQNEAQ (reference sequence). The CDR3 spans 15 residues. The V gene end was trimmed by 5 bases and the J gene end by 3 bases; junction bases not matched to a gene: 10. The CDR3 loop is CASSHREQGNYEQYF. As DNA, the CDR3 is TGTGCCAGCAGCCATAGAGAACAGGGGAACTACGAGCAGTACTTC.

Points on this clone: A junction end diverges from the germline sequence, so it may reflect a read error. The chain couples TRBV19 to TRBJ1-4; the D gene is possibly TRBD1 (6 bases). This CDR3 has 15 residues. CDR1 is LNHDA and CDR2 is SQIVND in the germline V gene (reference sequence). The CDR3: CASSYTDRSNENLFF. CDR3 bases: TGTGCCAGTAGCTATACGGACAGAAGTAATGAAAACCTGTTTTTT.

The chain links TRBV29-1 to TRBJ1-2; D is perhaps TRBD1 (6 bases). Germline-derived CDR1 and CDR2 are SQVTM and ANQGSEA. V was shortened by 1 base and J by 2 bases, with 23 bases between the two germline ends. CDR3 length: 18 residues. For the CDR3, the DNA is TGCAGCGTTGAAGTGAAGATGTTTTGGGGACAAGTCAACTATGGCTACACCTTC. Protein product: CSVEVKMFWGQVNYGYTF.

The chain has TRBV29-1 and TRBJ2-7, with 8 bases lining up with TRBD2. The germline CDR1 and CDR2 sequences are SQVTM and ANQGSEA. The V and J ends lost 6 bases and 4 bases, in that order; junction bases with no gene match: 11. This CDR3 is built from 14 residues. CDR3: CSVGGLAGSYEQYF. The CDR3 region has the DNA TGCAGCGTGGGGGGGTTAGCGGGGTCTTACGAGCAGTACTTC.

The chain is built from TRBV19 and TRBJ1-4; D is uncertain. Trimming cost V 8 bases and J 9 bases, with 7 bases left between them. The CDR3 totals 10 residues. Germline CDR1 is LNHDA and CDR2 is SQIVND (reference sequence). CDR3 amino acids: CASGPKKLFF. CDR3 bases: TGTGCCAGTGGCCCCAAAAAACTGTTTTTT.

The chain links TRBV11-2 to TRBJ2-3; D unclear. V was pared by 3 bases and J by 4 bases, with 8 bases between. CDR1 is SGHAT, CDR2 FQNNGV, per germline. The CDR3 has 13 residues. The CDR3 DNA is TGTGCCAGCAGCTTCGGCGGATCAGATACGCAGTATTTT. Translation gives CASSFGGSDTQYF.

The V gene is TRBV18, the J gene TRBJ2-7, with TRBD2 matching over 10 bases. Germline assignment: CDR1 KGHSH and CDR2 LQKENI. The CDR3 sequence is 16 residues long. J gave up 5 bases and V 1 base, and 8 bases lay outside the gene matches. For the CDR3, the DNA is TGTGCCAGCTCACCACGTTCACTAGCGGGGAGCAACGAGCAGTACTTC. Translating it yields CASSPRSLAGSNEQYF.

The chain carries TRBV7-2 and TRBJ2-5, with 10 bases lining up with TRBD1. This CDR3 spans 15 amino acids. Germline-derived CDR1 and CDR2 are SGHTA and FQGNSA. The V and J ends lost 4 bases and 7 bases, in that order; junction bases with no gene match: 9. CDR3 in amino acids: CASSSDRGAWGTQYF. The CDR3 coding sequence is TGTGCCAGCAGCTCGGACAGGGGGGCCTGGGGGACCCAGTACTTC.

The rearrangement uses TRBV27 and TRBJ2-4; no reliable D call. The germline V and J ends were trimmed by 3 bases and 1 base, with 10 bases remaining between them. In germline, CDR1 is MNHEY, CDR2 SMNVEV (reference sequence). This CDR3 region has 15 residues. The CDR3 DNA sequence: TGTGCCAGCAGTTTCGAGGATGGGGCCAAAAACATTCAGTACTTC. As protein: CASSFEDGAKNIQYF.

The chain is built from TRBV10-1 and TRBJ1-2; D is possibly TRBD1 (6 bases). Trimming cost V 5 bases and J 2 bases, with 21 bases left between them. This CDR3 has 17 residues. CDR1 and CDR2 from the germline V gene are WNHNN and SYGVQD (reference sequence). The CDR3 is CASSPFPGTMRNYGYTF. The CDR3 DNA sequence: TGCGCCAGCAGTCCCTTTCCGGGGACAATGAGGAACTATGGCTACACCTTC.

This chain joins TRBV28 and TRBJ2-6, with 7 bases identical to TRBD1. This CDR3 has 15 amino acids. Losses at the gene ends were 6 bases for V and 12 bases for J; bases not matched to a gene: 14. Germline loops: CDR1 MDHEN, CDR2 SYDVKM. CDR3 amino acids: CASSQSRQGRSVLTF. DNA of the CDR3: TGTGCCAGCAGCCAGAGTAGACAGGGAAGGAGCGTCCTGACTTTC.

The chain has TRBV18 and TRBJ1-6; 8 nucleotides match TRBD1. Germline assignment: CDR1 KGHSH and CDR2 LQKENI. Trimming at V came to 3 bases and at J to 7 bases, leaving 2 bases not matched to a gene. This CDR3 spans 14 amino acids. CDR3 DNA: TGTGCCAGCTCACCGACAGGGGAAAATTCACCCCTCCACTTT. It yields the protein CASSPTGENSPLHF.

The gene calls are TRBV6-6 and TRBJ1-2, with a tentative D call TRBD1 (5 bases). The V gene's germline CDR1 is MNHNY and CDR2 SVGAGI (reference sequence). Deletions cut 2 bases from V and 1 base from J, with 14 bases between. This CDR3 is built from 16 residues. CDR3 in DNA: TGTGCCAGCAGTTACCTCGACAGCCCTATTAACTATGGCTACACCTTC. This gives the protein CASSYLDSPINYGYTF.

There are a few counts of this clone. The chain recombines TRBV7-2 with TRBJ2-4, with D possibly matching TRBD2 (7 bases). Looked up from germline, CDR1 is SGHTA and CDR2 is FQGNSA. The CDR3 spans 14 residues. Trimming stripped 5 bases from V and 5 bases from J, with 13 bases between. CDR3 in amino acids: CASSQGRAENIQYF. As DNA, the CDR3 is TGTGCCAGCAGCCAGGGGAGGGCGGAAAACATTCAGTACTTC.

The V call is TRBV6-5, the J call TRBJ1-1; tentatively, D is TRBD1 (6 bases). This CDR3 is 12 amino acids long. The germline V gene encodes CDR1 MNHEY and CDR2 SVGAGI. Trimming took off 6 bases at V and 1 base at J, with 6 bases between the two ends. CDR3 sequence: CASRQGNTEAFF. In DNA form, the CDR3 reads TGTGCCAGCAGACAGGGGAACACTGAAGCTTTCTTT.

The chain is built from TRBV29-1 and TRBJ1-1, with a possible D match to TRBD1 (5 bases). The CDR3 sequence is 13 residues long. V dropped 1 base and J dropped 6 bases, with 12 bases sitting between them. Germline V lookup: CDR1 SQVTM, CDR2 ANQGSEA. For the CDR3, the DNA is TGCAGCGTTGAAGGGGAGGGGAGGCCTGAAGCTTTCTTT. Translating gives CSVEGEGRPEAFF.

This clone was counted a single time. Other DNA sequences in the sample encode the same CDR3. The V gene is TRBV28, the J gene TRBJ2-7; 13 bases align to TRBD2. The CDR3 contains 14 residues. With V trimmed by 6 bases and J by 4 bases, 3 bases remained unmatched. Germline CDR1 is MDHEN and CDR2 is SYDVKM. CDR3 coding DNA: TGTGCCAGCAGAAGACTAGCGGGAGGATACGAGCAGTACTTC. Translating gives CASRRLAGGYEQYF.

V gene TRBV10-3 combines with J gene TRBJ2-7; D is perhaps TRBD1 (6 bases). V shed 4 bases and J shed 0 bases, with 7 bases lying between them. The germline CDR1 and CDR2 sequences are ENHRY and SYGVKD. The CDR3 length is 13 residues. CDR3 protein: CAISGTDSYEQYF. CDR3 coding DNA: TGTGCCATCAGTGGGACAGACTCCTACGAGCAGTACTTC.